The rows below give T cell receptor beta chains drawn from one sample of a study of human T cells and chemical hapten exposure. TCRdb ran MiXCR on the RACE reads and lists one entry per CDR3 protein. The sample lists under 300,000 distinct CDR3 sequences; over 8% were seen once. Sequences were derived from whole blood, sampled in connection with sensitization to the hapten diphenylcyclopropenone (DPC). These receptors all stem from a woman aged 35 to 49 with alopecia areata. Some clones in this sample may be carry-over from other donors' samples. CDR3s include the opening cysteine and the closing phenylalanine or tryptophan. The D gene is left open where the match is weak. The listing skips clone size in some rows; elsewhere it reads once, few, many or a size class.

V	size	J	D	length	CDR3	DNA
TRBV7-9	-	TRBJ2-1	-	16	CACSPGGASLSNEQFF	TGTGCCTGCAGCCCAGGGGGGGCTTCCCTGAGCAATGAGCAGTTCTTC
TRBV7-2	few	TRBJ2-2	TRBD2	15	CASSFGTSAAGELFF	TGTGCCAGCAGCTTTGGGACTAGCGCAGCCGGGGAGCTGTTTTTT
TRBV7-9	few	TRBJ2-3	-	12	CASSPAANTQYF	TGTGCCAGCAGCCCCGCAGCGAATACGCAGTATTTT
TRBV5-6	-	TRBJ2-7	-	16	CASSSFLETKHYEQYF	TGTGCCAGCAGCTCGTTCCTGGAGACTAAACACTACGAGCAGTACTTC
TRBV12-3/TRBV12-4	-	TRBJ2-7	TRBD2	16	CASSLGNGLGHYEQYF	TGTGCCAGCAGTTTAGGTAACGGACTAGGGCACTACGAGCAGTACTTC
TRBV7-2	-	TRBJ2-5	-	12	CASSQAAGTQYF	TGTGCCAGCAGCCAAGCCGCTGGGACCCAGTACTTC
TRBV28	-	TRBJ2-7	TRBD1	14	CASSVTGGVYEQYF	TGTGCCAGCAGTGTGACAGGGGGCGTCTACGAGCAGTACTTC
TRBV5-6	many	TRBJ2-3	-	16	CASSDLLSGTTDTQYF	TGTGCCAGCAGTGATCTACTTAGCGGTACCACAGATACGCAGTATTTT
TRBV5-1	few	TRBJ2-7	-	15	CASSLDPLTSPEQYF	TGCGCCAGCAGCTTGGACCCCCTAACCTCTCCCGAGCAGTACTTC
TRBV7-9	many	TRBJ2-3	-	12	CASSLRVNTQYF	TGTGCCAGCAGCTTGAGGGTAAATACGCAGTATTTT
TRBV28	many	TRBJ2-7	-	11	CASSTPREQYF	TGTGCCAGCAGCACACCAAGGGAGCAGTACTTC
TRBV6-2/TRBV6-3	-	TRBJ2-5	TRBD2	17	CASSYSILAGARETQYF	TGTGCCAGCAGTTACTCGATTCTAGCGGGAGCGAGAGAGACCCAGTACTTC
TRBV10-3	many	TRBJ2-3	-	14	CAISGGDLTDTQYF	TGTGCCATCAGTGGAGGGGACCTCACAGATACGCAGTATTTT
TRBV4-3	few	TRBJ2-5	-	16	CASSQGQGLGQETQYF	TGCGCCAGCAGCCAAGGACAGGGACTAGGCCAAGAGACCCAGTACTTC
TRBV12-3/TRBV12-4	-	TRBJ1-2	-	17	CASSPNTNPGANYGYTF	TGTGCCAGCAGTCCTAACACCAACCCAGGGGCTAACTATGGCTACACCTTC
TRBV21-1	few	TRBJ2-2	-	15	CASSIRTGGPGELFF	TGTGCCAGCAGCATACGGACAGGGGGCCCCGGGGAGCTGTTTTTT
TRBV28	-	TRBJ1-5	TRBD1	15	CASSLGTGAHQPQHF	TGTGCCAGCAGTTTAGGTACAGGGGCGCATCAGCCCCAGCATTTT
TRBV7-3	-	TRBJ1-1	-	13	CASSLSKNTEAFF	TGTGCCAGCAGCCTGAGTAAGAACACTGAAGCTTTCTTT
TRBV28	-	TRBJ1-2	-	13	CASRAGQTVGYTF	TGTGCCAGCAGGGCCGGGCAGACCGTCGGCTACACCTTC
TRBV7-3	few	TRBJ2-3	TRBD2	15	CASSYGLAGADTQYF	TGTGCCAGCAGCTATGGGCTAGCGGGAGCAGATACGCAGTATTTT
TRBV2	-	TRBJ2-6	TRBD2	19	CASRARFLAGRSGANVLTF	TGTGCCAGCAGGGCCCGTTTCCTAGCGGGGCGCTCTGGGGCCAACGTCCTGACTTTC
TRBV2	-	TRBJ2-2	-	13	CASRADSTGELFF	TGTGCCAGCAGAGCAGACAGCACCGGGGAGCTGTTTTTT
TRBV28	-	TRBJ2-1	-	13	CASSFWGDNEQFF	TGTGCCAGCAGTTTCTGGGGGGACAATGAGCAGTTCTTC
TRBV20-1	-	TRBJ2-3	-	14	CSALRQPTTDTQYF	TGCAGTGCGCTTAGACAGCCTACCACAGATACGCAGTATTTT
TRBV7-8	many	TRBJ2-1	TRBD2	20	CASSLPSLRLAGGAHNEQFF	TGTGCCAGCAGCTTACCTTCGCTTCGGCTAGCGGGAGGGGCCCACAATGAGCAGTTCTTC
TRBV20-1	few	TRBJ1-6	-	19	CSATREGLSWVYSNSPLHF	TGCAGTGCTACCAGAGAGGGACTATCTTGGGTATACTCTAATTCACCCCTCCACTTT
TRBV6-6	many	TRBJ2-1	TRBD1	17	CASSGGQGAGAYNEQFF	TGTGCCAGCAGTGGCGGACAGGGGGCTGGCGCCTACAATGAGCAGTTCTTC
TRBV25-1	-	TRBJ2-1	TRBD2	16	CASSEWGGSLRNEQFF	TGTGCCAGCAGTGAATGGGGCGGGAGCCTCCGGAATGAGCAGTTCTTC
TRBV28	few	TRBJ2-3	-	11	CASTDTDTQYF	TGTGCCAGCACGGACACAGATACGCAGTATTTT
TRBV7-9	many	TRBJ2-7	TRBD2	15	CASSSAGGGPYEQYF	TGTGCCAGCAGCTCAGCGGGAGGGGGACCCTACGAGCAGTACTTC
TRBV6-2/TRBV6-3	few	TRBJ2-7	TRBD2	14	CASEKREGLYEQYF	TGTGCCAGCGAAAAGCGGGAGGGCCTCTACGAGCAGTACTTC
TRBV20-1	few	TRBJ2-3	-	10	CSADGDTQYF	TGCAGTGCCGATGGGGATACGCAGTATTTT
TRBV20-1	-	TRBJ2-3	TRBD2	17	CSAEGGLAGRSTDTQYF	TGCAGTGCTGAGGGAGGACTAGCGGGACGAAGCACAGATACGCAGTATTTT
TRBV14	few	TRBJ2-2	TRBD2	17	CASSPYGTSGLTGELFF	TGTGCCAGCAGCCCTTACGGGACTAGCGGACTAACCGGGGAGCTGTTTTTT
TRBV7-8	-	TRBJ1-5	-	17	CASSLDRSNRGNQPQHF	TGTGCCAGCAGCTTAGATAGGTCAAACCGGGGCAATCAGCCCCAGCATTTT
TRBV29-1	many	TRBJ1-1	TRBD1	13	CSVVGQEFTEAFF	TGCAGCGTTGTGGGACAGGAATTCACTGAAGCTTTCTTT
TRBV20-1	-	TRBJ2-7	-	16	CSARDFGGPQPYEQYF	TGCAGTGCTAGAGATTTCGGCGGACCTCAGCCCTACGAGCAGTACTTC
TRBV7-2	few	TRBJ2-7	TRBD2	13	CASSLAGGLEQYF	TGTGCCAGCAGTTTAGCGGGGGGGCTCGAGCAGTACTTC
TRBV30	-	TRBJ2-1	TRBD2	14	CAWSVLLAGNEQFF	TGTGCCTGGAGTGTACTTCTAGCGGGGAATGAGCAGTTCTTC
TRBV29-1	-	TRBJ2-5	-	11	CSVANQETQYF	TGCAGCGTTGCGAACCAAGAGACCCAGTACTTC
TRBV28	few	TRBJ1-3	-	18	CASSLKDFRFRGGNTIYF	TGTGCCAGCAGTTTAAAGGACTTCCGATTTAGGGGAGGAAACACCATATATTTT
TRBV12-3/TRBV12-4	-	TRBJ1-2	-	13	CASSRSRNYGYTF	TGTGCCAGCAGCCGGTCCCGAAACTATGGCTACACCTTC
TRBV21-1	-	TRBJ2-5	-	19	CASSKGKEDGGLLQETQYF	TGTGCCAGCAGCAAAGGCAAGGAAGACGGCGGCTTGCTCCAAGAGACCCAGTACTTC
TRBV18	-	TRBJ1-1	-	14	CASSPDGRNTEAFF	TGTGCCAGCTCACCAGACGGACGAAACACTGAAGCTTTCTTT
TRBV30	few	TRBJ1-5	-	13	CAWSRAAGQPQHF	TGTGCCTGGAGTCGGGCGGCGGGTCAGCCCCAGCATTTT
TRBV5-1	-	TRBJ2-3	TRBD2	14	CASSPAAGVDTQYF	TGCGCCAGCAGCCCGGCGGCGGGAGTAGATACGCAGTATTTT
TRBV6-6	few	TRBJ2-4	-	13	CASSGDGSNIQYF	TGTGCCAGCAGCGGTGACGGCTCCAACATTCAGTACTTC
TRBV4-3	few	TRBJ1-4	-	13	CASSIGRREKLFF	TGCGCCAGCAGTATTGGAAGAAGGGAGAAACTGTTTTTT
TRBV2	-	TRBJ2-6	-	14	CASKASSGANVLTF	TGTGCCAGCAAGGCGAGCTCTGGGGCCAACGTCCTGACTTTC
TRBV20-1	-	TRBJ1-1	-	14	CRASHTSLNTEAFF	TGCAGGGCGAGCCACACCTCGTTGAACACTGAAGCTTTCTTT
TRBV11-1	many	TRBJ2-3	TRBD2	20	CASSLGGTSGRASFTDTQYF	TGTGCCAGCAGCCTAGGAGGGACTAGCGGGAGGGCCTCCTTCACAGATACGCAGTATTTT
TRBV14	-	TRBJ1-2	-	15	CASSQDTTANYGYTF	TGTGCCAGCAGCCAAGATACGACAGCTAACTATGGCTACACCTTC
TRBV12-3/TRBV12-4	few	TRBJ2-3	-	14	CASSLQQVPDTQYF	TGTGCCAGCAGTCTACAACAGGTTCCAGATACGCAGTATTTT
TRBV5-6	many	TRBJ2-3	TRBD2	16	CASSAPGLAGTDTQYF	TGTGCCAGCAGCGCTCCGGGACTAGCGGGCACAGATACGCAGTATTTT
TRBV5-1	few	TRBJ1-3	-	14	CASSLDNSGNTIYF	TGCGCCAGCAGCTTGGACAACTCTGGAAACACCATATATTTT